The T cell receptor beta chain under discussion was sequenced for a study of cytomegalovirus exposure and HLA in healthy donors. 13 Jbeta primers and 60 Vbeta primers were used for the PCR. Sequencing used immunoSEQ multiplex PCR; TCRdb keeps in-frame clones, though not all of them. The sample has approximately 78,000 clones; about 81% are singletons. About this clone itself: What it binds is not known.

Study-wide points: A missense DCLRE1C variant was associated with V- and J-gene trimming of TCR beta chains in a later analysis, and an independent cohort replicated the association. In a later analysis, HLA-associated TCR beta chains were more clonally expanded than equally common others. Accounts indicate the classifier identified cytomegalovirus status with strong specificity and sensitivity.

Trimming took off 0 bases at V and 16 bases at J, with 14 bases between the two ends. CDR1 and CDR2 from the germline V gene are SGHTS and YDEGEE. The CDR3 sequence is 12 residues long. The receptor comes from a woman in her forties or fifties in good health and CMV-seronegative. The sequencing input was PBMCs. V and J are TRBV5-8 and TRBJ2-1, with a possible D match to TRBD1 (5 bases). The CDR3 region is CASSLGGERHFF. CDR3 nucleotide sequence: TGTGCCAGCAGCTTGGGGGGCGAGCGCCATTTCTTC.